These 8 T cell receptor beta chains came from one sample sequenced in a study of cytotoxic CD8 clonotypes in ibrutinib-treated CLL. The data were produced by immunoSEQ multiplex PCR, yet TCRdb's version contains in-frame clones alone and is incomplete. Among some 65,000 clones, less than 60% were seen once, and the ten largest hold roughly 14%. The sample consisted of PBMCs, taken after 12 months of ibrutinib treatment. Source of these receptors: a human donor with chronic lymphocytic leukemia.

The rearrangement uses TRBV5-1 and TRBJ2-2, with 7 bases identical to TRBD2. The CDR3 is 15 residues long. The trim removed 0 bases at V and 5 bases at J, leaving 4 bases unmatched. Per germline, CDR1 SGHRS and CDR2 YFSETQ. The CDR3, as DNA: TGCGCCAGCAGCTTGGTGCTAGCGGATACCGGGGAGCTGTTTTTT. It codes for CASSLVLADTGELFF.

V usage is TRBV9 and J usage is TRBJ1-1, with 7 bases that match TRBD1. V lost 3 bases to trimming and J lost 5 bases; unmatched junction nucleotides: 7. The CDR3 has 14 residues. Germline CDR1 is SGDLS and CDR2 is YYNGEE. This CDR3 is CASSEGTVWTEAFF. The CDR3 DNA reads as TGTGCCAGCAGCGAGGGGACAGTTTGGACTGAAGCTTTCTTT.

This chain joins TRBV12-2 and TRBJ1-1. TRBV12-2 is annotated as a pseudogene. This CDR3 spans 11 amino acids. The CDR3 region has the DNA TGTGCAAGTCGCCCTGCGGCGTGGGCTTTCTTT. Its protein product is CASRPAAWAFF.

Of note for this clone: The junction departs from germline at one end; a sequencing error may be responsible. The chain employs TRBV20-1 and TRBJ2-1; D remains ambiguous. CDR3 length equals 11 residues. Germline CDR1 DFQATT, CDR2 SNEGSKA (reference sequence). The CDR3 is CSASVDPVRVF. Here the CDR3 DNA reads TGCAGTGCTAGTGTTGACCCCGTTAGGGTCTTC.

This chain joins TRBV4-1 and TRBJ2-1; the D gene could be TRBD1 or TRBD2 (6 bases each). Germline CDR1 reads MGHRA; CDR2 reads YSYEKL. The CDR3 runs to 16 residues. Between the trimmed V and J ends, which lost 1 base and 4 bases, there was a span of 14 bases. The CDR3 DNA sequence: TGCGCCAGCAGCCAAGTAGGGGGGAGGCCTTACAATGAGCAGTTCTTC. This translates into CASSQVGGRPYNEQFF.

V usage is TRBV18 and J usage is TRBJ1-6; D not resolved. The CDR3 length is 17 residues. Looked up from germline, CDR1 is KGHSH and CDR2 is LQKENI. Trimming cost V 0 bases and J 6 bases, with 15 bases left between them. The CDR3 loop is CASSPPLSGGVNSPLHF. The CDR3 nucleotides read TGTGCCAGCTCACCACCGCTGAGCGGCGGAGTTAATTCACCCCTCCACTTT.

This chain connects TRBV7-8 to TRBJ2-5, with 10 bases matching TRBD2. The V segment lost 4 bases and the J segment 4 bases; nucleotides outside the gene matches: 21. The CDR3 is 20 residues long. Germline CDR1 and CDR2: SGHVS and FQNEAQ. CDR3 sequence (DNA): TGTGCCAGCAGCTCCGGGTTATTTATTCTAGCGGGGGTGTCGTCAGAGACCCAGTACTTC. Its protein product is CASSSGLFILAGVSSETQYF. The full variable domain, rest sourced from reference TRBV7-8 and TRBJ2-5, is GAGVSQSPRYKVAKRGQDVALRCDPISGHVSLFWYQQALGQGPEFLTYFQNEAQLDKSGLPSDRFFAERPEGSVSTLKIQRTQQEDSAVYLCASSSGLFILAGVSSETQYFGPGTRLLVL.

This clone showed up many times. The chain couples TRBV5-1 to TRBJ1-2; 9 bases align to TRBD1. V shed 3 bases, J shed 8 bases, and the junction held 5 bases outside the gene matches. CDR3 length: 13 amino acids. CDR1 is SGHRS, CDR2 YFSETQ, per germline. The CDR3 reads CASSSGQGLGYTF. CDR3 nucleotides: TGCGCCAGCAGCTCGGGACAGGGCCTAGGCTACACCTTC.